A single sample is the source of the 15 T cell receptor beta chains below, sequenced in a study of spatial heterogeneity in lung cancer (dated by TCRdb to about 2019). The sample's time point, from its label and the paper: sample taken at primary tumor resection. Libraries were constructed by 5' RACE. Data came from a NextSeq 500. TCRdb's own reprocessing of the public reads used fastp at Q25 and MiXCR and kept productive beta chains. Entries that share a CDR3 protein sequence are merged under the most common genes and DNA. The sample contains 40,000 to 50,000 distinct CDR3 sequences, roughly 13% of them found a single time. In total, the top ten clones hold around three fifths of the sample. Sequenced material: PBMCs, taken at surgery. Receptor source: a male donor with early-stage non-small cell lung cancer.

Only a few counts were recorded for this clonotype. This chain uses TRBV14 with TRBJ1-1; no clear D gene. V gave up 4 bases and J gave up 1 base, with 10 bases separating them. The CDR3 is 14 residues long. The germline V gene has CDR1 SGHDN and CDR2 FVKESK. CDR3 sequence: CASSREGKNTEAFF. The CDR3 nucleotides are TGTGCCAGCAGCCGGGAGGGCAAGAACACTGAAGCTTTCTTT.

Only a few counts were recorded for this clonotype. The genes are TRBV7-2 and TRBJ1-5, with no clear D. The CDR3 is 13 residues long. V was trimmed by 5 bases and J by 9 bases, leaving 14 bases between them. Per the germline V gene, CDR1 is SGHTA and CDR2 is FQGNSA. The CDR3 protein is CASSPQLGRPQHF. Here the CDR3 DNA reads TGTGCCAGCAGCCCTCAACTGGGCCGGCCCCAGCATTTT.

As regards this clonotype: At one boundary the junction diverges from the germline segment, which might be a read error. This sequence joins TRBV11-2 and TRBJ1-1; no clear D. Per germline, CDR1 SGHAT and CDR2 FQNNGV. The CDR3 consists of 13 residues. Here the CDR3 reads CASSLERHTEAFF. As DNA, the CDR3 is TGTGCCAGCAGCCTAGAGAGGCACACTGAAGCTTTCTTT.

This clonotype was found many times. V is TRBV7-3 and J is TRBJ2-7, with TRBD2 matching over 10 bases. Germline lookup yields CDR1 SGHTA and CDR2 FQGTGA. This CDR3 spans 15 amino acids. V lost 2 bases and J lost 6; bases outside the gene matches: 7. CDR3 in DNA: TGTGCCAGCAGCTTACTTGCTAGCGGGAGTTCCGAGCAGTACTTC. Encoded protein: CASSLLASGSSEQYF.

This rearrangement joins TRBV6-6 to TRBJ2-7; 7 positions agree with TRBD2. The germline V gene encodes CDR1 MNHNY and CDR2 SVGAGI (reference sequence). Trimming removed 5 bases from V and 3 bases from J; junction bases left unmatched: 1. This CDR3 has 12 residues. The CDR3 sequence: CASSRGVYEQYF. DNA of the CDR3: TGTGCCAGCAGTCGGGGGGTCTACGAGCAGTACTTC.

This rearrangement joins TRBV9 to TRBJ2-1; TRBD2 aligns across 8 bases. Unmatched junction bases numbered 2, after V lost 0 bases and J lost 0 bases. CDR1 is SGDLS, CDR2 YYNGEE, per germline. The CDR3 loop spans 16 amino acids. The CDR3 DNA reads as TGTGCCAGCAGCGTAGTACGGGAGGGCTCCTACAATGAGCAGTTCTTC. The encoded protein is CASSVVREGSYNEQFF.

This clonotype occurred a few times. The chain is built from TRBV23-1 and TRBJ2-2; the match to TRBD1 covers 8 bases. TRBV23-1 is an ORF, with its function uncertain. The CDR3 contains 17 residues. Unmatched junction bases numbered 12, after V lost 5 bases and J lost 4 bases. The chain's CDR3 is CASSYENRTGPTGELFF. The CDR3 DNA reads TGCGCCAGCAGTTATGAGAACCGGACAGGGCCCACCGGGGAGCTGTTTTTT.

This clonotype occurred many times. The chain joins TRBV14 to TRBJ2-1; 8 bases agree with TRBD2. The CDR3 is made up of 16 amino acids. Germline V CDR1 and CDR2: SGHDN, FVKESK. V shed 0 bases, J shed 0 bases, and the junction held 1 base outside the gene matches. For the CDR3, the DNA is TGTGCCAGCAGCCAAGATAGCGGGACCTCCTACAATGAGCAGTTCTTC. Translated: CASSQDSGTSYNEQFF.

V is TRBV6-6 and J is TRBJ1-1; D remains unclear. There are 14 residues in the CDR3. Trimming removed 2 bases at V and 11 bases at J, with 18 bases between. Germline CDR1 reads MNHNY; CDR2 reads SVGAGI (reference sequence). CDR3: CASSYQRAGVDAFF. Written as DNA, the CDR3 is TGTGCCAGCAGTTACCAGAGGGCCGGTGTTGATGCTTTCTTT.

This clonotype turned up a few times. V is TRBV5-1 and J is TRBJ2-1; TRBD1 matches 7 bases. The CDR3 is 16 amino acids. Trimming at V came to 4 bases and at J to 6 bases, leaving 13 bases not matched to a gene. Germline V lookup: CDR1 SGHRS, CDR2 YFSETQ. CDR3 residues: CASSHPLGQRINEQFF. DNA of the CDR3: TGCGCCAGCAGCCATCCATTGGGACAGAGAATCAATGAGCAGTTCTTC. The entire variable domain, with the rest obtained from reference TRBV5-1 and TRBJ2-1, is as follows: KAGVTQTPRYLIKTRGQQVTLSCSPISGHRSVSWYQQTPGQGLQFLFEYFSETQRNKGNFPGRFSGRQFSNSRSEMNVSTLELGDSALYLCASSHPLGQRINEQFFGPGTRLTVL.

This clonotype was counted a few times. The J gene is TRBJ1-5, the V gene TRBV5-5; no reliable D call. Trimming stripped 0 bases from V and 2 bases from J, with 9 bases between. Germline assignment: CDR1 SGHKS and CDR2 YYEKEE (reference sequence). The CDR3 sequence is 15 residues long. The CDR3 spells CASSLDVGRNQPQHF. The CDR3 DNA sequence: TGTGCCAGCAGCTTGGATGTAGGCCGCAATCAGCCCCAGCATTTT.

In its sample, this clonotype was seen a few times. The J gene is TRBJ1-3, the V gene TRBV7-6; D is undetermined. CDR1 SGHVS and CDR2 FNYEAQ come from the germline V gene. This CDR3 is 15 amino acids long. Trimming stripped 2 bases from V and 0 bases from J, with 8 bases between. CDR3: CASSLNQNSGNTIYF. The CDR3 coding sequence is TGTGCCAGCAGCTTAAACCAGAACTCTGGAAACACCATATATTTT.

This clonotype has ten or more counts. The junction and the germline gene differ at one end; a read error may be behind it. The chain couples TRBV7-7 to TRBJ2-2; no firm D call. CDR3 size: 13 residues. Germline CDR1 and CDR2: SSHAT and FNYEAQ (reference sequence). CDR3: CASSYSWTGELFF. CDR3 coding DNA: TGTGCTAGCAGTTATAGCTGGACCGGGGAGCTGTTTTTT.

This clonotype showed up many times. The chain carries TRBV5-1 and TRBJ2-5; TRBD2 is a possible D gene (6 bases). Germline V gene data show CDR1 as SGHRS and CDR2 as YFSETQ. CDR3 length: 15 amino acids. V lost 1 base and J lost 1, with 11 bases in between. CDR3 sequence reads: CASSLIGTGQETQYF. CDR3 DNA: TGCGCCAGCAGCTTGATCGGGACTGGCCAAGAGACCCAGTACTTC.

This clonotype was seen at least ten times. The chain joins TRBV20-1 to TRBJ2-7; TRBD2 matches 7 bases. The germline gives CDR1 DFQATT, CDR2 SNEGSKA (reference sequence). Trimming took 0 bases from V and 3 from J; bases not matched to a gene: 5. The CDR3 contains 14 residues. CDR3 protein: CSARDIRGDYEQYF. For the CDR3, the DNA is TGCAGTGCTAGAGATATTCGGGGGGACTACGAGCAGTACTTC.